Each of the 30 T cell receptor beta chains below was sequenced from the same sample in a study of chemoradiotherapy in HPV16-positive cancers. The method was immunoSEQ multiplex PCR; TCRdb's version includes in-frame clones alone and lacks a portion of them. Among 15,000 or so clones listed, approximately 91% were seen once. The sample here was blood, taken from a patient who underwent chemoradiotherapy. These TCRs come from a human donor with HPV-associated anogenital cancer.

DNA for the CDR3: TGTGCCAGCAGTTCGGTTGGACAGAGTTCTAATGAAAAACTGTTTTTT. Translated, it gives CASSSVGQSSNEKLFF. The chain recombines TRBV6-5 with TRBJ1-4; the D gene is possibly TRBD1 (6 bases). V dropped 4 bases and J dropped 3 bases, with 15 bases sitting between them. From germline, CDR1 is MNHEY and CDR2 SVGAGI. CDR3 length: 16 amino acids.

The chain has TRBV1 and TRBJ1-1. TRBV1 is reported as a pseudogene. The CDR3 sequence is 13 residues long. This CDR3 is CTSSDRDPNEAFF. CDR3 bases: TGCACCAGCAGTGACCGGGACCCAAATGAAGCTTTCTTT.

The chain links TRBV9 to TRBJ1-1; D is unresolved. CDR1 and CDR2 from the germline V gene are SGDLS and YYNGEE. V gave up 0 bases and J gave up 8 bases, with 11 bases separating them. The CDR3 is 13 amino acids. The CDR3 nucleotides are TGTGCCAGCAGCGTAGCGCTTGTTACAGAAGCTTTCTTT. Protein sequence: CASSVALVTEAFF.

This chain links TRBV11-2 with TRBJ2-5; 9 bases map to TRBD2. The CDR3 length is 16 residues. V dropped 4 bases and J dropped 5; count of bases not matched to a gene: 11. Germline-derived CDR1 and CDR2 are SGHAT and FQNNGV. DNA for the CDR3: TGTGCCAGCAGCTCCCTAGCGGGGTGGGGGCGGGAGACCCAGTACTTC. Its protein product is CASSSLAGWGRETQYF.

J is TRBJ2-5 and V is TRBV30; D gene uncertain. TRBJ2-7 explains the end of the DNA better; the J call may be wrong. In germline, CDR1 is GTSNPN, CDR2 SVGIG (reference sequence). This CDR3 has 13 residues. The CDR3 DNA reads as TGTGCCTGGAGTAACAGCCGAACCTACGAGCAGTACTTC. Its protein product is CAWSNSRTYEQYF.

The V call is TRBV5-5, the J call TRBJ1-4; no firm D call. The CDR3 covers 16 residues. V was cut by 1 base and J by 4 bases, with 14 bases left in between. Germline CDR1 SGHKS, CDR2 YYEKEE (reference sequence). The CDR3 region is CASSLSLGRDNEKLFF. The CDR3 coding sequence is TGTGCCAGCAGCTTGTCTTTGGGCAGAGATAATGAAAAACTGTTTTTT.

V and J are TRBV6-5 and TRBJ1-5; 8 nucleotides line up with TRBD1. Germline V gene data show CDR1 as MNHEY and CDR2 as SVGAGI. Germline trimming cut 6 bases from V and 5 bases from J; bases unmatched to any gene: 3. The CDR3 sequence is 13 residues long. The CDR3: CASSRQGHQPQHF. The CDR3 DNA is TGTGCCAGCAGCAGACAGGGGCATCAGCCCCAGCATTTT.

The V and J genes are TRBV4-1 and TRBJ2-5, with 7 nucleotides matching TRBD2. Per the germline V gene, CDR1 is MGHRA and CDR2 is YSYEKL. V was clipped by 2 bases and J by 5 bases; unmatched bases: 8. The CDR3 is 15 amino acids. The CDR3 region has the DNA TGCGCCAGCAGCCAAAATCTCCGGGGGGTTGAGACCCAGTACTTC. Protein product: CASSQNLRGVETQYF.

In its sample, this clone was seen once. The chain combines TRBV6-6 with TRBJ1-2, with 11 bases fitting TRBD1. The CDR3 consists of 15 residues. Germline lookup yields CDR1 MNHNY and CDR2 SVGAGI (reference sequence). J lost 4 bases, V lost 6 bases, and 7 bases had no gene match. The CDR3 DNA follows: TGTGCCAGCAGCAGGACAGGGGGCGATGTCTATGGCTACACCTTC. This sequence encodes CASSRTGGDVYGYTF.

This rearrangement joins TRBV19 to TRBJ1-2; TRBD1 matches at 10 bases. CDR1 and CDR2 from the germline V gene are LNHDA and SQIVND (reference sequence). The CDR3 is made up of 14 amino acids. V dropped 6 bases and J dropped 4; count of bases not matched to a gene: 5. The CDR3 DNA is TGTGCCAGTAGCGAGACAGGGGGCGTCTATGGCTACACCTTC. Translated: CASSETGGVYGYTF.

This chain's CDR3 is CASSLRISGNTIYF. In DNA, the CDR3 is TGTGCCAGCAGCTTGAGAATCTCTGGAAACACCATATATTTT. The chain links TRBV7-8 to TRBJ1-3, with D unclear. The length of the CDR3 is 14 residues. Germline V gives CDR1 SGHVS, CDR2 FQNEAQ. V lost 3 bases and J 0 bases, leaving 6 bases between the germline ends.

The CDR3 coding sequence is TGTGCCAGTACCATAGGGGGCGCCGGGCTGCCCCAGCATTTT. This translates into CASTIGGAGLPQHF. The chain has TRBV19 and TRBJ1-5; 7 nucleotides align to TRBD1. After removal of 7 bases from V and 9 bases from J, the junction contained 12 bases not matched to a gene. CDR1 is LNHDA and CDR2 is SQIVND in the germline V gene (reference sequence). The CDR3 extends over 14 amino acids.

This chain links TRBV9 with TRBJ2-3; unclear D gene. Looked up from germline, CDR1 is SGDLS and CDR2 is YYNGEE. The CDR3 has 16 amino acids. Trimming took off 4 bases at V and 0 bases at J, with 15 bases between the two ends. The CDR3, as DNA: TGTGCCAGCAGCCCCCGCCGGATAACTAGCACAGATACGCAGTATTTT. This codes for CASSPRRITSTDTQYF.

V and J are TRBV4-3 and TRBJ1-1; D is unclear. The CDR3 covers 15 residues. V was clipped by 5 bases and J by 3 bases, with 16 bases between them. Germline assignment: CDR1 LGHNA and CDR2 YSLEER. CDR3 amino acids: CASSSVQGWDTEAFF. The DNA of the CDR3 is TGCGCCAGCAGCTCGGTCCAAGGGTGGGACACTGAAGCTTTCTTT.

Notes on this clone: Other DNA sequences in the same sample also yield this CDR3. The chain links TRBV30 to TRBJ2-1, with a tentative D call TRBD1 (5 bases). CDR3 length equals 12 residues. Trimming removed 7 bases at V and 6 bases at J, with 13 bases between. CDR1 and CDR2 (germline): GTSNPN, SVGIG (reference sequence). CDR3 sequence: CALAGFSNEQFF. Here the CDR3 DNA reads TGTGCCTTAGCAGGGTTTTCCAATGAGCAGTTCTTC.

The chain combines TRBV2 with TRBJ1-1; tentative D call: TRBD1 (6 bases). Germline CDR1 reads SNHLY; CDR2 reads FYNNEI. The CDR3 covers 12 residues. V lost 7 bases and J lost 6, with 12 bases in between. This chain's CDR3 is CASNGAGAEAFF. Here the CDR3 DNA reads TGTGCCAGCAACGGCGCAGGGGCTGAAGCTTTCTTT.

The chain couples TRBV2 to TRBJ1-2; the match to TRBD1 covers 9 bases. CDR1 and CDR2 (germline): SNHLY, FYNNEI. The CDR3 length is 13 residues. Trimming at V came to 7 bases and at J to 8 bases, leaving 8 bases not matched to a gene. In DNA, the CDR3 is TGTGCCAGCACCCGCGACAGGGGGTACGGCTACACCTTC. It yields the protein CASTRDRGYGYTF.

This clone was recorded once. The chain is built from TRBV7-9 and TRBJ1-2, with 8 bases identical to TRBD1. Trimming at V came to 1 base and at J to 1 base, leaving 2 bases not matched to a gene. In germline, CDR1 is SEHNR, CDR2 FQNEAQ (reference sequence). CDR3 length: 15 residues. CDR3: CASSLGTGHNYGYTF. The CDR3 DNA follows: TGTGCCAGCAGCTTAGGGACAGGGCATAACTATGGCTACACCTTC.

J is TRBJ2-7 and V is TRBV11-2; possibly TRBD1 or TRBD2 for D (6 bases each). Germline CDR1 reads SGHAT; CDR2 reads FQNNGV. Between the trimmed V and J ends, which lost 1 base and 1 base, there was a span of 14 bases. This CDR3 has 16 residues. In DNA, the CDR3 is TGTGCCAGCAGCTTAGGGGGGGCTTTAGTTTCCTACGAGCAGTACTTC. It specifies CASSLGGALVSYEQYF.

The chain carries TRBV4-2 and TRBJ1-3; 10 positions match TRBD1. There are 17 residues in the CDR3. Trimming at V came to 3 bases and at J to 0 bases, leaving 5 bases not matched to a gene. CDR1 is LGHNA and CDR2 is YNFKEQ in the germline V gene. CDR3 residues: CASSQRTGGGSGNTIYF. CDR3 nucleotides: TGTGCCAGCAGCCAGCGGACAGGGGGAGGCTCTGGAAACACCATATATTTT.

The rearrangement links TRBV27 to TRBJ1-5; weak D call: TRBD1 (5 bases). V was clipped by 6 bases and J by 7 bases, with 19 bases between them. Germline V gene lookup returns CDR1 MNHEY and CDR2 SMNVEV (reference sequence). This CDR3 is 15 amino acids long. The CDR3 region has the DNA TGTGCCAGCAGATACCGGGACTCCCCCCACCAGCCCCAGCATTTT. It is translated as CASRYRDSPHQPQHF.

This chain uses TRBV7-9 with TRBJ1-1; 10 bases are shared with TRBD1. The CDR3 spans 14 residues. Germline loops: CDR1 SEHNR, CDR2 FQNEAQ (reference sequence). After removal of 6 bases from V and 4 bases from J, the junction contained 5 bases not matched to a gene. The CDR3 sequence: CASRTGGVGTEAFF. CDR3 nucleotides: TGTGCCAGCAGGACAGGGGGCGTGGGCACTGAAGCTTTCTTT.

This clone was seen once. This rearrangement joins TRBV30 to TRBJ1-2, with no clear D. The CDR3 spans 14 residues. V dropped 5 bases and J dropped 7 bases, with 20 bases sitting between them. Germline CDR1 reads GTSNPN; CDR2 reads SVGIG (reference sequence). CDR3 in amino acids: CAWSPASVDGGYTF. The CDR3 DNA follows: TGTGCCTGGTCTCCCGCCTCTGTCGACGGTGGCTACACCTTC.

The V gene is TRBV4-1, the J gene TRBJ2-1, with TRBD2 matching over 10 bases. The CDR3 is 17 residues long. V gave up 0 bases and J gave up 0 bases; unmatched junction bases: 2. Germline CDR1 and CDR2: MGHRA and YSYEKL. Here the CDR3 DNA reads TGCGCCAGCAGCCAAGATAGCGGGGGGTACTCCTACAATGAGCAGTTCTTC. Translated, it gives CASSQDSGGYSYNEQFF.

The chain uses TRBV11-2 and TRBJ2-1; D perhaps matches TRBD2 (5 bases). Trimming shortened V by 5 bases and J by 9 bases, and 14 bases separated the two germline ends. The CDR3 loop spans 13 amino acids. Germline CDR1 and CDR2: SGHAT and FQNNGV. Here the CDR3 reads CASSREGTVEQFF. The DNA for the CDR3 is TGTGCCAGCAGCCGAGAGGGTACAGTTGAGCAGTTCTTC.

The chain has TRBV9 and TRBJ2-2; 9 bases agree with TRBD2. V shed 2 bases and J 1 base; nucleotides not matched to a gene: 6. The CDR3 extends over 17 amino acids. Germline lookup yields CDR1 SGDLS and CDR2 YYNGEE. The DNA for the CDR3 is TGTGCCAGCAGCGTTACGGCGGGGGGGCTGAACACCGGGGAGCTGTTTTTT. Amino acid sequence: CASSVTAGGLNTGELFF.

The chain links TRBV5-1 to TRBJ2-3, with 14 bases lining up with TRBD2. V gave up 4 bases and J gave up 7 bases; unmatched junction bases: 5. The CDR3 loop spans 15 amino acids. The germline CDR1 and CDR2 sequences are SGHRS and YFSETQ. The CDR3 spells CASSRTSGGLNTQYF. The DNA for the CDR3 is TGCGCCAGCAGCAGGACTAGCGGGGGGTTAAATACGCAGTATTTT.

This clone is a singleton in its sample. This chain links TRBV11-2 with TRBJ2-5; TRBD1 or TRBD2 may be the D gene (6 bases each). Germline V gene sequence: CDR1 SGHAT, CDR2 FQNNGV. V gave up 4 bases and J gave up 5 bases, with 14 bases separating them. The CDR3 covers 14 residues. The CDR3 here is CASSSQLGGETQYF. The CDR3 nucleotides read TGTGCCAGCAGCTCCCAGCTAGGGGGGGAGACCCAGTACTTC.

The chain carries TRBV27 and TRBJ1-4; TRBD1 agrees at 7 bases. The J segment lost 8 bases and the V segment lost 5 bases, leaving 14 bases of the junction unmatched. Germline V CDR1 and CDR2: MNHEY, SMNVEV (reference sequence). CDR3 length: 16 residues. The CDR3 DNA reads TGTGCCAGCAGTCCTAAGAGGACAGGATGGGAAGAAAAACTGTTTTTT. It specifies CASSPKRTGWEEKLFF.

The chain carries TRBV7-2 and TRBJ2-1; weak D call: TRBD2 (5 bases). Germline V lookup: CDR1 SGHTA, CDR2 FQGNSA. The CDR3 extends over 15 amino acids. V lost 1 base and J lost 0, with 7 bases in between. In nucleotides, the CDR3 is TGTGCCAGCAGCTTAGACCGGGGCTCCTACAATGAGCAGTTCTTC. Translated, it gives CASSLDRGSYNEQFF.